The sequence of this T cell receptor (beta chain) was determined in a study of identical twins. This clonotype was counted many times. Germline V CDR1 and CDR2: MNHNS, SASEGT. This CDR3 comprises 14 residues. The V end lost 6 bases, the J end lost 9 bases, and 18 bases lay between the germline ends. TCRdb re-called the 5' RACE reads through MiXCR, storing one row per CDR3 protein. The table has approximately 680,000 distinct CDR3 sequences, 7.1% seen once; the top ten hold roughly 1.6%. These same records also appear under a second study, on yellow fever vaccine responses in identical twins.

V gene TRBV6-1 combines with J gene TRBJ1-5, with D perhaps matching TRBD1 (5 bases). Sequencing was carried out using PBMCs. The sequence was collected from a woman between 18 and 29 years old in good health. This CDR3 is CASRERQGLGPQHF. CDR3 nucleotide sequence: TGTGCCAGCAGGGAGAGGCAGGGTTTAGGGCCCCAGCATTTT.